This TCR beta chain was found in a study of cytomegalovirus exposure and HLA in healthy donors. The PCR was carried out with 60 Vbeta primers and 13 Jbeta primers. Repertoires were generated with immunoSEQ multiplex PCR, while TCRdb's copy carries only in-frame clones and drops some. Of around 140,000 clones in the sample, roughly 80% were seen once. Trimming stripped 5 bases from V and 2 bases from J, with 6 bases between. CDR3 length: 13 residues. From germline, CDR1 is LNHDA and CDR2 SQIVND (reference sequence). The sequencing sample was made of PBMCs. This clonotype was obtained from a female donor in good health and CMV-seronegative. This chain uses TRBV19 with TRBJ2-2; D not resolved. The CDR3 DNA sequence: TGTGCCAGTAGTCGACTCAACACCGGGGAGCTGTTTTTT. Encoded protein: CASSRLNTGELFF. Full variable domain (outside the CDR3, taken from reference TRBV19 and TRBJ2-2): DGGITQSPKYLFRKEGQNVTLSCEQNLNHDAMYWYRQDPGQGLRLIYYSQIVNDFQKGDIAEGYSVSREKKESFPLTVTSAQKNPTAFYLCASSRLNTGELFFGEGSRLTVL.